These 32 T cell receptor beta chains originate from one sample sequenced in a study of CD8 T cells in Susac syndrome. When the RNA was reverse transcribed, random hexamers were used with an input of about 0.45 to 1 ug. Each CDR3 protein gets one entry after TCRdb re-called the immunoSEQ multiplex PCR reads with MiXCR. The sample contains 95,000 to 150,000 distinct CDR3 sequences, about 93% of which appear only once. The sample taken for sequencing was CD8+ T cells from PBMCs. These receptors were obtained from a human donor with Susac syndrome.

The V and J genes are TRBV13 and TRBJ2-5, with 10 positions matching TRBD1. J gave up 1 base and V 5 bases, and 4 bases lay outside the gene matches. This CDR3 region has 15 residues. Looked up from germline, CDR1 is PRHDT and CDR2 is FYEKMQ (reference sequence). The CDR3 spells CASSPTGGSQETQYF. CDR3 sequence (DNA): TGTGCCAGCAGCCCGACAGGGGGCTCCCAAGAGACCCAGTACTTC.

This rearrangement joins TRBV19 to TRBJ2-7; D might be TRBD1 (5 bases). This CDR3 has 14 amino acids. CDR1 is LNHDA and CDR2 is SQIVND in the germline V gene (reference sequence). V lost 5 bases and J 2 bases, leaving 13 bases between the germline ends. The CDR3 loop is CASSSFEGAYEQYF. CDR3 DNA: TGTGCCAGTAGTTCCTTCGAAGGGGCCTACGAGCAGTACTTC.

The gene calls are TRBV5-1 and TRBJ2-7; TRBD2 might be the D (5 bases). CDR1 and CDR2 from the germline V gene are SGHRS and YFSETQ. The length of the CDR3 is 16 residues. The V gene lost 0 bases and the J gene lost 3 bases, with 16 bases spanning the gap. In DNA, the CDR3 is TGCGCCAGCAGCTTGGAGGACGGGATGTGGTACTACGAGCAGTACTTC. Translation: CASSLEDGMWYYEQYF.

The V and J genes are TRBV2 and TRBJ2-5; D gene unclear. V was pared by 0 bases and J by 4 bases, with 6 bases between. The CDR3 is made up of 13 amino acids. Per the germline V gene, CDR1 is SNHLY and CDR2 is FYNNEI. CDR3 region: CASSEAGPETQYF. The CDR3 DNA reads TGTGCCAGCAGTGAAGCCGGGCCAGAGACCCAGTACTTC.

V and J are TRBV3-1 and TRBJ2-4; no definite D call. Germline V CDR1 and CDR2: LGHDT, YNNKEL (reference sequence). The CDR3 spans 15 residues. V lost 1 base and J 1 base, leaving 8 bases between the germline ends. In DNA form, the CDR3 reads TGTGCCAGCAGCCAAGGACTTGCGGCCAAAAACATTCAGTACTTC. Protein sequence: CASSQGLAAKNIQYF.

The count of this clonotype is one. This rearrangement joins TRBV30 to TRBJ2-2; possible D gene TRBD2, 6 bases. The germline CDR1 and CDR2 sequences are GTSNPN and SVGIG (reference sequence). V lost 2 bases to trimming and J lost 10 bases, with 17 bases between them. This CDR3 is 14 amino acids long. DNA for the CDR3: TGTGCCTGGAGTAGAGGGACTTCCAGCGAGGAGCTGTTTTTT. Its protein product is CAWSRGTSSEELFF.

The rearrangement joins TRBV13 to TRBJ1-4, with D perhaps matching TRBD1 (5 bases). Looked up from germline, CDR1 is PRHDT and CDR2 is FYEKMQ (reference sequence). The CDR3 totals 13 residues. Between the trimmed V and J ends, which lost 3 bases and 5 bases, there was a span of 7 bases. CDR3 region: CASSLDKNEKLFF. DNA for the CDR3: TGTGCCAGCAGCTTGGACAAAAATGAAAAACTGTTTTTT.

V and J are TRBV15 and TRBJ2-7; 16 positions agree with TRBD2. In germline, CDR1 is LNHNV, CDR2 YYDKDF (reference sequence). The CDR3 totals 17 residues. V shed 3 bases, J shed 6 bases, and the junction held 8 bases outside the gene matches. CDR3: CATSSPGLAGGPSEQYF. Here the CDR3 DNA reads TGTGCCACCAGCAGTCCGGGACTAGCGGGAGGGCCCTCCGAGCAGTACTTC.

V gene TRBV30 combines with J gene TRBJ1-1; no reliable D call. The CDR3 is 13 amino acids. The V and J ends lost 0 bases and 4 bases respectively, with 9 bases between them. Germline values: CDR1 GTSNPN, CDR2 SVGIG (reference sequence). The CDR3 sequence: CAWSVTEGTEAFF. CDR3 sequence (DNA): TGTGCCTGGAGTGTAACGGAAGGCACTGAAGCTTTCTTT.

This chain connects TRBV30 to TRBJ1-5; D gene uncertain. The CDR3 consists of 15 residues. The germline CDR1 and CDR2 sequences are GTSNPN and SVGIG (reference sequence). V lost 0 bases, J lost 5 bases, and 14 bases lay in between. CDR3 sequence reads: CAWSVAQVPHQPQHF. DNA for the CDR3: TGTGCCTGGAGTGTAGCGCAGGTTCCCCATCAGCCCCAGCATTTT.

The chain combines TRBV9 with TRBJ2-7, with TRBD2 identical over 9 bases. The junction had 5 bases not matched to a gene; V was cut back by 7 bases and J by 0 bases. Germline loops: CDR1 SGDLS, CDR2 YYNGEE. CDR3 length equals 14 residues. This CDR3 reads CASATSGDSYEQYF. CDR3 DNA: TGTGCCAGCGCGACTAGCGGAGACTCCTACGAGCAGTACTTC.

This sequence joins TRBV28 and TRBJ2-3; D is unresolved. The length of the CDR3 is 14 residues. Germline V lookup: CDR1 MDHEN, CDR2 SYDVKM. With 5 bases removed from V and 2 bases from J, the gap between germline ends came to 11 bases. The CDR3 spells CASSPWPDTDTQYF. The CDR3, as DNA: TGTGCCAGCAGTCCGTGGCCCGACACAGATACGCAGTATTTT.

The chain recombines TRBV25-1 with TRBJ2-2; weak D call: TRBD2 (6 bases). This CDR3 is built from 15 residues. V was shortened by 0 bases and J by 6 bases, with 11 bases between the two germline ends. Germline lookup yields CDR1 MGHDK and CDR2 SYGVNS. Here the CDR3 reads CASSEYRERAGELFF. The DNA of the CDR3 is TGTGCCAGCAGTGAATATCGGGAGAGGGCCGGGGAGCTGTTTTTT.

The CDR3 is CASSPEGISNQPQHF. In nucleotides, the CDR3 is TGCGCCAGCAGCCCCGAAGGGATTAGCAATCAGCCCCAGCATTTT. The chain is built from TRBV5-1 and TRBJ1-5; no clear D gene. The V end was cut by 4 bases, the J end by 0 bases, with 11 bases between. Germline CDR1 and CDR2: SGHRS and YFSETQ. This CDR3 has 15 residues. Full variable domain (rest looked up from reference TRBV5-1 and TRBJ1-5): KAGVTQTPRYLIKTRGQQVTLSCSPISGHRSVSWYQQTPGQGLQFLFEYFSETQRNKGNFPGRFSGRQFSNSRSEMNVSTLELGDSALYLCASSPEGISNQPQHFGDGTRLSIL.

This chain connects TRBV25-1 to TRBJ2-7; D may match TRBD1 or TRBD2 (5 bases each). This CDR3 spans 14 amino acids. Germline-derived CDR1 and CDR2 are MGHDK and SYGVNS. Trimming removed 5 bases at V and 7 bases at J, with 18 bases between. The CDR3 sequence is CASSLWDLPGEQYF. The DNA of the CDR3 is TGTGCCAGCAGTTTATGGGACCTACCGGGTGAGCAGTACTTC.

V usage is TRBV12-3 or TRBV12-4 and J usage is TRBJ2-1; tentative D call: TRBD2 (5 bases). CDR3 length: 14 residues. With 3 bases removed from V and 2 bases from J, the gap between germline ends came to 8 bases. The CDR3 protein is CASSLTEAYNEQFF. The CDR3, as DNA: TGTGCCAGCAGTTTGACGGAGGCCTACAATGAGCAGTTCTTC.

The V call is TRBV6-1, the J call TRBJ2-5; possibly TRBD1 for D (6 bases). The CDR3 totals 15 residues. CDR1 is MNHNS, CDR2 SASEGT, per germline. Deletions cut 7 bases from V and 2 bases from J, with 17 bases between. Written as DNA, the CDR3 is TGTGCCAGCAACAAACAGGGTGGAACACAAGAGACCCAGTACTTC. It yields the protein CASNKQGGTQETQYF.

The chain links TRBV6-4 to TRBJ2-3; possible D gene TRBD2, 6 bases. In germline, CDR1 is MRHNA, CDR2 SNTAGT. V was cut by 4 bases and J by 1 base, with 9 bases left in between. The CDR3 sequence is 14 residues long. CDR3 DNA: TGTGCCAGCAGTGCTAGCGTGGGCACAGATACGCAGTATTTT. It specifies CASSASVGTDTQYF.

This chain uses TRBV12-3 or TRBV12-4 with TRBJ2-1; perhaps TRBD2 as D (6 bases). V was cut by 4 bases and J by 10 bases, with 11 bases left in between. The CDR3 consists of 12 residues. The CDR3: CASSSGTLEQFF. The DNA for the CDR3 is TGTGCCAGCAGTTCTGGGACTTTAGAGCAGTTCTTC.

The rearrangement links TRBV6-4 to TRBJ2-1, with TRBD2 identical over 9 bases. Germline lookup yields CDR1 MRHNA and CDR2 SNTAGT. The CDR3 contains 16 residues. Losses at the gene ends were 0 bases for V and 4 bases for J; bases not matched to a gene: 4. The CDR3 region is CASSDSAGGGYNEQFF. The CDR3 nucleotides read TGTGCCAGCAGTGACTCTGCGGGAGGGGGTTACAATGAGCAGTTCTTC.

This clonotype has more than one count but fewer than ten. The V gene is TRBV9, the J gene TRBJ2-2; 11 nucleotides line up with TRBD1. The CDR3 extends over 17 amino acids. The germline gives CDR1 SGDLS, CDR2 YYNGEE. Trimming took 0 bases from V and 3 from J; bases not matched to a gene: 4. CDR3 nucleotide sequence: TGTGCCAGCAGCGTAGCCCCGGGACAGGGGGACACCGGGGAGCTGTTTTTT. This translates into CASSVAPGQGDTGELFF. Combining the CDR3 with reference TRBV9 and TRBJ2-2 gives the whole variable domain DSGVTQTPKHLITATGQRVTLRCSPRSGDLSVYWYQQSLDQGLQFLIQYYNGEERAKGNILERFSAQQFPDLHSELNLSSLELGDSALYFCASSVAPGQGDTGELFFGEGSRLTVL.

V gene TRBV7-9 combines with J gene TRBJ1-2; possibly TRBD1 for D (5 bases). CDR1 is SEHNR, CDR2 FQNEAQ, per germline (reference sequence). V lost 5 bases to trimming and J lost 7 bases, with 17 bases between them. There are 14 residues in the CDR3. The CDR3 bases are TGTGCCAGCAGCCCGCGGGGCAGGAAGGGTGGCTACACCTTC. Translated, it gives CASSPRGRKGGYTF.

This rearrangement joins TRBV3-1 to TRBJ1-2; TRBD1 might be the D (5 bases). Trimming took 4 bases from V and 4 from J, leaving 13 bases between them. Germline V gene data show CDR1 as LGHDT and CDR2 as YNNKEL (reference sequence). The CDR3 sequence is 14 residues long. The CDR3 nucleotides read TGTGCCAGCAGCCCACGCGACAGTCCCTATGGCTACACCTTC. This translates into CASSPRDSPYGYTF. The full variable domain, rest sourced from reference TRBV3-1 and TRBJ1-2, is DTAVSQTPKYLVTQMGNDKSIKCEQNLGHDTMYWYKQDSKKFLKIMFSYNNKELIINETVPNRFSPKSPDKAHLNLHINSLELGDSAVYFCASSPRDSPYGYTFGSGTRLTVV.

This sequence joins TRBV6-5 and TRBJ1-1, with TRBD1 matching over 7 bases. Germline values: CDR1 MNHEY, CDR2 SVGAGI. V lost 5 bases and J lost 11; bases outside the gene matches: 11. This CDR3 comprises 13 residues. Written as DNA, the CDR3 is TGTGCCAGCAGTCCAGGATTAACAGGGGAGGCTTTCTTT. Amino acid sequence: CASSPGLTGEAFF.

This clonotype was counted a single time. The chain employs TRBV6-5 and TRBJ2-7; 7 nucleotides line up with TRBD2. Germline V gene data show CDR1 as MNHEY and CDR2 as SVGAGI. CDR3 length: 13 residues. V gave up 3 bases and J gave up 5 bases; unmatched junction bases: 4. The CDR3, as DNA: TGTGCCAGCAGTTATCTCCTAGCGGACGAGCAGTACTTC. It is translated as CASSYLLADEQYF.

This rearrangement joins TRBV4-3 to TRBJ2-1, with D tentatively TRBD2 (6 bases). The length of the CDR3 is 17 residues. Germline V gene data show CDR1 as LGHNA and CDR2 as YSLEER. Trimming took 0 bases from V and 2 from J, leaving 14 bases between them. This CDR3 reads CASSQEGVSGTYNEQFF. In nucleotides, the CDR3 is TGCGCCAGCAGCCAAGAGGGTGTTAGCGGAACCTACAATGAGCAGTTCTTC.

The genes are TRBV5-4 and TRBJ2-3; 15 bases match TRBD2. V lost 3 bases to trimming and J lost 6 bases; unmatched junction nucleotides: 5. There are 16 residues in the CDR3. Germline-derived CDR1 and CDR2 are SGHNT and YYREEE (reference sequence). Here the CDR3 reads CASSSPGTSGGDTQYF. CDR3 DNA: TGTGCCAGCAGCTCCCCCGGGACTAGCGGGGGGGATACGCAGTATTTT.

The CDR3 loop is CASSQDRGLRNIQYF. The CDR3 DNA sequence: TGCGCCAGCAGCCAAGATAGGGGCCTTAGAAACATTCAGTACTTC. This chain joins TRBV4-3 and TRBJ2-4, with D perhaps TRBD1 (5 bases). The V end lost 0 bases, the J end lost 6 bases, and 12 bases lay between the germline ends. Germline V gene lookup returns CDR1 LGHNA and CDR2 YSLEER. This CDR3 region has 15 residues.

This chain uses TRBV19 with TRBJ1-2; D ambiguous. Germline V gene data show CDR1 as LNHDA and CDR2 as SQIVND (reference sequence). The CDR3 covers 11 residues. The germline V and J ends were trimmed by 6 bases and 5 bases, with 7 bases remaining between them. The CDR3 coding sequence is TGTGCCAGTAGCCTCGGATATGGCTACACCTTC. The encoded protein is CASSLGYGYTF.

The chain links TRBV3-1 to TRBJ2-1; 8 bases line up with TRBD2. CDR1 LGHDT and CDR2 YNNKEL come from the germline V gene (reference sequence). J was trimmed by 8 bases and V by 0 bases; bases with no gene match: 9. This CDR3 spans 16 amino acids. CDR3 in DNA: TGTGCCAGCAGCCAAGATTGGGGCCCGCGGGGGGATGAGCAGTTCTTC. Its translation: CASSQDWGPRGDEQFF.

This rearrangement joins TRBV4-3 to TRBJ1-5; D is unclear. Germline lookup yields CDR1 LGHNA and CDR2 YSLEER. V dropped 1 base and J dropped 7 bases, with 11 bases sitting between them. The CDR3 contains 14 residues. The CDR3 sequence: CASSQVEGEQPQHF. The CDR3 DNA reads TGCGCCAGCAGCCAAGTGGAGGGAGAACAGCCCCAGCATTTT.

This rearrangement joins TRBV18 to TRBJ1-5; D not resolved. The V gene lost 2 bases and the J gene lost 3 bases, with 14 bases spanning the gap. Germline V lookup: CDR1 KGHSH, CDR2 LQKENI. The CDR3 totals 16 residues. Written as DNA, the CDR3 is TGTGCCAGCTCACCATATTTGTCGGGGTTCAATCAGCCCCAGCATTTT. This translates into CASSPYLSGFNQPQHF.